This entry is about one T cell receptor beta chain. Data came from immunoSEQ multiplex PCR; TCRdb stores just in-frame clones and leaves some out. The sample contains approximately 85,000 clones, 94% of which appear only once. The entry originates in a study of technical replicates of blood from several donors. V was trimmed by 3 bases and J by 5 bases, leaving 14 bases between them. This CDR3 comprises 14 residues. The germline V gene encodes CDR1 SGHNT and CDR2 YYREEE (reference sequence). Sequenced sample: T cells isolated from PBMCs. The TCR originated in a human donor in good health. The chain uses TRBV5-4 and TRBJ2-5; weak D call: TRBD2 (6 bases). The CDR3: CASSSGSSGETQYF. CDR3 nucleotides: TGTGCCAGCAGCTCGGGGTCGAGCGGGGAGACCCAGTACTTC.